These 16 T cell receptor beta chains originate from one sample sequenced in a study of blood T cell repertoires in COVID-19. Measured with immunoSEQ multiplex PCR; TCRdb has only the in-frame clones, and not every one. Of roughly 320,000 clones listed, roughly 85% are singletons. The sequencing sample was made of peripheral blood. These receptors were collected from a human donor in a cohort sampled during active COVID-19.

In the case of this clone: This CDR3 is also generated by other DNA sequences in the sample. The V gene is TRBV5-1, the J gene TRBJ2-5, with D unresolved. The CDR3 consists of 11 residues. Germline CDR1 is SGHRS and CDR2 is YFSETQ. Trimming pared 4 bases from V and 5 bases from J, leaving 6 bases between. In DNA form, the CDR3 reads TGCGCCAGCAGCCCCGGGGAGACCCAGTACTTC. Translation gives CASSPGETQYF.

The table lists this clone with a count of one. This sequence joins TRBV10-3 and TRBJ2-3; TRBD1 matches 8 bases. This CDR3 is 17 amino acids long. Germline V gives CDR1 ENHRY, CDR2 SYGVKD. Trimming at V came to 1 base and at J to 5 bases, leaving 11 bases not matched to a gene. CDR3 sequence: CAISEFWTGRQGDTQYF. The CDR3 DNA reads TGTGCCATCAGTGAGTTCTGGACAGGGCGACAGGGAGATACGCAGTATTTT.

The J gene is TRBJ2-7, the V gene TRBV12-3 or TRBV12-4; a weak D match, TRBD1 (6 bases). The CDR3 length is 13 residues. Trimming took 3 bases from V and 5 from J, leaving 11 bases between them. The CDR3 nucleotides read TGTGCCAGCAGTTTCGCACAGGGCAACGAGCAGTACTTC. Its protein is CASSFAQGNEQYF.

This rearrangement joins TRBV12-5 to TRBJ1-2, with D maybe TRBD1 (6 bases). V was pared by 7 bases and J by 3 bases, with 12 bases between. Per germline, CDR1 LGHNT and CDR2 FRNRAP. The CDR3 covers 13 residues. CDR3 protein: CASASSGDYGYTF. The CDR3 region has the DNA TGTGCTAGTGCCTCATCAGGGGACTATGGCTACACCTTC. The whole variable domain, remainder taken from reference TRBV12-5 and TRBJ1-2, is DARVTQTPRHKVTEMGQEVTMRCQPILGHNTVFWYRQTMMQGLELLAYFRNRAPLDDSGMPKDRFSAEMPDATLATLKIQPSEPRDSAVYFCASASSGDYGYTFGSGTRLTVV.

The V and J genes are TRBV7-3 and TRBJ2-1; 10 bases map to TRBD2. Germline CDR1 SGHTA, CDR2 FQGTGA. The CDR3 runs 15 residues. With V trimmed by 2 bases and J by 8 bases, 6 bases remained unmatched. The CDR3 nucleotides read TGTGCCAGCAGCTTAGGGCTAGCGGGGGTTGATGAGCAGTTCTTC. This sequence encodes CASSLGLAGVDEQFF.

This sequence joins TRBV5-5 and TRBJ1-1; D remains ambiguous. Per the germline V gene, CDR1 is SGHKS and CDR2 is YYEKEE (reference sequence). This CDR3 is 14 amino acids long. V was clipped by 5 bases and J by 2 bases, with 13 bases between them. Written as DNA, the CDR3 is TGTGCCAGCAGTTTAACCTACAGTAACACTGAAGCTTTCTTT. This translates into CASSLTYSNTEAFF.

The chain combines TRBV27 with TRBJ1-2; D not certain. The CDR3 is made up of 12 amino acids. Looked up from germline, CDR1 is MNHEY and CDR2 is SMNVEV (reference sequence). The V gene lost 6 bases and the J gene lost 5 bases, with 10 bases spanning the gap. CDR3 bases: TGTGCCAGCAGGTCGCGAGAATATGGCTACACCTTC. It translates to CASRSREYGYTF.

This chain connects TRBV29-1 to TRBJ1-1, with D unclear. Germline V CDR1 and CDR2: SQVTM, ANQGSEA. This CDR3 has 11 residues. V gave up 6 bases and J gave up 1 base, with 6 bases separating them. CDR3 sequence (DNA): TGCAGCGTATATAAGAACACTGAAGCTTTCTTT. It specifies CSVYKNTEAFF.

This CDR3 is CASSHPPGQSYEQYF. As DNA, the CDR3 is TGCGCCAGCAGCCACCCCCCGGGACAGAGTTACGAGCAGTACTTC. The J gene is TRBJ2-7, the V gene TRBV5-1, with 7 bases lining up with TRBD1. CDR3 length: 15 amino acids. The V and J ends lost 4 bases and 4 bases, in that order; junction bases with no gene match: 11. Germline CDR1 reads SGHRS; CDR2 reads YFSETQ.

The CDR3 is CASSETGGAGANVLTF. Written as DNA, the CDR3 is TGTGCCAGCAGCGAAACAGGGGGCGCTGGGGCCAACGTCCTGACTTTC. V and J are TRBV7-9 and TRBJ2-6; 9 nucleotides line up with TRBD1. V dropped 5 bases and J dropped 2; count of bases not matched to a gene: 4. The V gene's germline CDR1 is SEHNR and CDR2 FQNEAQ (reference sequence). The CDR3 runs 16 residues. The full variable domain, with the rest looked up from reference TRBV7-9 and TRBJ2-6, is DTGVSQNPRHKITKRGQNVTFRCDPISEHNRLYWYRQTLGQGPEFLTYFQNEAQLEKSRLLSDRFSAERPKGSFSTLEIQRTEQGDSAMYLCASSETGGAGANVLTFGAGSRLTVL.

This clone appeared a few times. The chain recombines TRBV19 with TRBJ1-2; 9 nucleotides agree with TRBD1. CDR1 and CDR2 from the germline V gene are LNHDA and SQIVND (reference sequence). This CDR3 is 16 amino acids long. The V gene end was trimmed by 5 bases and the J gene end by 2 bases; junction bases not matched to a gene: 9. CDR3 in amino acids: CASSPLRQGGNYGYTF. The CDR3 bases are TGTGCCAGTAGTCCCCTCCGACAGGGGGGCAACTATGGCTACACCTTC. Variable domain in full (rest from reference TRBV19 and TRBJ1-2): DGGITQSPKYLFRKEGQNVTLSCEQNLNHDAMYWYRQDPGQGLRLIYYSQIVNDFQKGDIAEGYSVSREKKESFPLTVTSAQKNPTAFYLCASSPLRQGGNYGYTFGSGTRLTVV.

The V and J genes are TRBV5-4 and TRBJ2-7, with unresolved D. Germline CDR1 and CDR2: SGHNT and YYREEE (reference sequence). V was clipped by 3 bases and J by 2 bases, with 9 bases between them. The CDR3 extends over 13 amino acids. The CDR3 DNA sequence: TGTGCCAGCAGCTCCCCGCGGACCTACGAGCAGTACTTC. This sequence encodes CASSSPRTYEQYF.

The rearrangement uses TRBV5-1 and TRBJ1-2, with 7 positions matching TRBD1. J was trimmed by 3 bases and V by 4 bases; bases with no gene match: 9. The CDR3 runs 15 residues. The germline V gene encodes CDR1 SGHRS and CDR2 YFSETQ. Here the CDR3 reads CASSPRQGLDYGYTF. The CDR3 DNA is TGCGCCAGCAGCCCCCGACAGGGATTAGACTATGGCTACACCTTC.

This clone was picked up many times. J is TRBJ1-6 and V is TRBV4-2; D is unresolved. Germline lookup yields CDR1 LGHNA and CDR2 YNFKEQ. V was pared by 3 bases and J by 0 bases, with 12 bases between. The CDR3 covers 17 residues. In DNA, the CDR3 is TGTGCCAGCAGCCATGACCAGGCAAGCTCCTATAATTCACCCCTCCACTTT. Translation gives CASSHDQASSYNSPLHF.

The V call is TRBV6-2 or TRBV6-3, the J call TRBJ1-3; D gene ambiguous. Germline V lookup: CDR1 MNHEY, CDR2 SVGEGT. This CDR3 contains 15 residues. Between the trimmed V and J ends, which lost 0 bases and 2 bases, there was a span of 8 bases. CDR3 loop: CASSYSALPGNTIYF. The DNA for the CDR3 is TGTGCCAGCAGTTACTCTGCACTCCCTGGAAACACCATATATTTT.

This rearrangement joins TRBV6-5 to TRBJ1-1; unclear D gene. With 2 bases removed from V and 1 base from J, the gap between germline ends came to 8 bases. From germline, CDR1 is MNHEY and CDR2 SVGAGI. The CDR3 loop spans 14 amino acids. The CDR3 is CASSYTLRNTEAFF. CDR3 sequence (DNA): TGTGCCAGCAGTTACACCTTGCGGAACACTGAAGCTTTCTTT.